The T cell receptor beta chain under discussion was sequenced for a study of cytomegalovirus exposure and HLA in healthy donors. Note on this clone: Its antigen is not identified.

General study findings and limits: The investigators catalogued 150 to 200 TCR beta chains as cytomegalovirus-associated. Cytomegalovirus status was reportedly diagnosed by the classifier with high sensitivity and specificity.

13 Jbeta primers and 60 Vbeta primers were used for the PCR. Assay used: immunoSEQ multiplex PCR; TCRdb lists only in-frame clones, some missing. This sample has approximately 79,000 clones, with 78% found just once. The V and J ends lost 7 bases and 4 bases respectively, with 11 bases between them. Germline CDR1 SGHRS, CDR2 YFSETQ. The CDR3 consists of 12 residues. The receptor's source is a male donor in good health and CMV-seropositive. V usage is TRBV5-1 and J usage is TRBJ1-2, with unresolved D. Sequenced: PBMCs. DNA of the CDR3: TGCGCCAGCGGGGAGGTTGGCTATGGCTACACCTTC. This translates into CASGEVGYGYTF.